The 14 T cell receptor beta chains presented below share a single source sample, sequenced in a study of CXCR3-negative and CXCR3-positive naive CD8 T cells. Findings of the study overall: CXCR3-expressing naive cells carried TRB CDR3s more hydrophobic than those of CXCR3-negative naive cells.

No antigen is known for these receptors. cDNA libraries for TRB were generated by 5' RACE incorporating UMI labels. TCRdb processed the 5' RACE reads again and assigns one entry to each CDR3 protein, with no DNA. The sample has about 150,000 distinct CDR3 sequences. Sequencing input: naive CXCR3+ CD8+ T cells from blood. Subset indicated: CD45RO-CCR7+CD27+CD95- naive CD8+ T cells expressing CXCR3 (TNR3+). The receptors were sampled from a human donor in good health. Some clones in this sample may be carry-over from other donors' samples.

This chain links TRBV15 with TRBJ1-2; TCRdb outputs TRBD1, but without DNA this stays unchecked. This CDR3 is built from 17 residues. CDR1 and CDR2 (germline): LNHNV, YYDKDF (reference sequence). The CDR3 loop reads CATSRDRGVGSRYGYTF. The full variable domain, in which reference TRBV15 and TRBJ1-2 provide the parts outside the CDR3, is DAMVIQNPRYQVTQFGKPVTLSCSQTLNHNVMYWYQQKSSQAPKLLFHYYDKDFNNEADTPDNFQSRRPNTSFCFLDIRSPGLGDTAMYLCATSRDRGVGSRYGYTFGSGTRLTVV.

This chain connects TRBV28 to TRBJ1-1; the D call from TCRdb, TRBD1, cannot be confirmed without DNA. The CDR3 consists of 14 residues. Germline CDR1 and CDR2: MDHEN and SYDVKM. CDR3 in amino acids: CASRRTGVNTEAFF.

The gene calls are TRBV7-6 and TRBJ2-1; TCRdb reports TRBD2, a call that lacks DNA to check it against. Germline-derived CDR1 and CDR2 are SGHVS and FNYEAQ. This CDR3 comprises 12 residues. The CDR3 reads CASSVGGNEQFF. Combining the CDR3 with reference TRBV7-6 and TRBJ2-1 gives the whole variable domain GAGVSQSPRYKVTKRGQDVALRCDPISGHVSLYWYRQALGQGPEFLTYFNYEAQQDKSGLPNDRFSAERPEGSISTLTIQRTEQRDSAMYRCASSVGGNEQFFGPGTRLTVL.

The chain recombines TRBV2 with TRBJ2-3; no DNA is available, so the TRBD2 call from TCRdb remains unchecked. Looked up from germline, CDR1 is SNHLY and CDR2 is FYNNEI. The CDR3 sequence is 16 residues long. CDR3 residues: CASSDFLAGQTDTQYF.

The gene calls are TRBV4-3 and TRBJ2-2; there is no DNA to check the TCRdb D call of TRBD2. The CDR3 is made up of 14 amino acids. Per the germline V gene, CDR1 is LGHNA and CDR2 is YSLEER. CDR3 sequence: CASSGDYNTGELFF.

The V gene is TRBV25-1, the J gene TRBJ2-7; TCRdb's D call, TRBD2, is unchecked because there is no DNA. Per the germline V gene, CDR1 is MGHDK and CDR2 is SYGVNS. This CDR3 contains 13 residues. The CDR3 loop reads CASSEFLGHEQYF.

V is TRBV4-3 and J is TRBJ2-2; TCRdb's D call, TRBD2, is unchecked because there is no DNA. The CDR3 runs to 14 residues. The germline V gene encodes CDR1 LGHNA and CDR2 YSLEER. CDR3: CASSQEEGSGELFF.

This chain joins TRBV20-1 and TRBJ2-1; TCRdb's D call of TRBD2 is untestable without DNA. The CDR3 totals 15 residues. Germline V gives CDR1 DFQATT, CDR2 SNEGSKA (reference sequence). This chain's CDR3 is CSARRTSGGIHEQFF.

This chain uses TRBV7-2 with TRBJ2-3; TCRdb returns TRBD2, unconfirmable since there is no DNA. The CDR3 runs 15 residues. Germline CDR1 is SGHTA and CDR2 is FQGNSA. The CDR3 sequence: CASSPGTSGGDTQYF. The variable domain in full, with the rest retrieved from reference TRBV7-2 and TRBJ2-3, is GAGVSQSPSNKVTEKGKDVELRCDPISGHTALYWYRQSLGQGLEFLIYFQGNSAPDKSGLPSDRFSAERTGGSVSTLTIQRTQQEDSAVYLCASSPGTSGGDTQYFGPGTRLTVL.

This chain joins TRBV4-1 and TRBJ2-1; lacking DNA, the TRBD1 call made by TCRdb goes unchecked. The CDR3 consists of 13 residues. Germline CDR1 and CDR2: MGHRA and YSYEKL. CDR3 in amino acids: CASSQGVGVEQFF.

The V gene is TRBV4-1, the J gene TRBJ1-5. This CDR3 spans 15 amino acids. Germline lookup yields CDR1 MGHRA and CDR2 YSYEKL. The chain's CDR3 is CASSQLITAHQPQHF.

This chain connects TRBV29-1 to TRBJ1-1; with no DNA, the TCRdb D assignment of TRBD1 cannot be verified. The germline CDR1 and CDR2 sequences are SQVTM and ANQGSEA. The CDR3 has 12 residues. CDR3 sequence reads: CSGQMYSTEAFF.

The chain employs TRBV7-2 and TRBJ2-3; TCRdb reports TRBD2, a call that lacks DNA to check it against. Per germline, CDR1 SGHTA and CDR2 FQGNSA. CDR3 length: 16 amino acids. The CDR3 sequence is CASSSNVLAATDTQYF.

The genes are TRBV20-1 and TRBJ2-1. Germline values: CDR1 DFQATT, CDR2 SNEGSKA (reference sequence). The CDR3 spans 12 residues. CDR3 sequence: CSARGADNEQFF.